Each of the 20 T cell receptor beta chains below was sequenced from the same sample in a study of chemoradiotherapy in HPV16-positive cancers (dated 2022 in TCRdb). Libraries came from the immunoSEQ multiplex PCR assay. What TCRdb holds here is the immuneACCESS table cut down to in-frame rearrangements. Part of the clones is not present; checked against another copy, under half of the missing clones reflect an unresolved V gene, and the others are unexplained. This sample lists some 15,000 clones; roughly 89% were detected once. Over 20% of the sample belongs to the ten largest clones. Sequenced material: blood, taken from a patient who underwent chemoradiotherapy. Receptor source: a human donor with HPV-associated anogenital cancer.

The chain links TRBV14 to TRBJ1-6; 7 bases align to TRBD1. From germline, CDR1 is SGHDN and CDR2 FVKESK. CDR3 size: 17 residues. V was clipped by 1 base and J by 8 bases; unmatched bases: 11. The CDR3 nucleotides read TGTGCCAGCAGCCAAGTCGTCGTTCGGGACAGCTATTCACCCCTCCACTTT. It codes for CASSQVVVRDSYSPLHF. Based on the CDR3 plus reference TRBV14 and TRBJ1-6, the full variable domain is EAGVTQFPSHSVIEKGQTVTLRCDPISGHDNLYWYRRVMGKEIKFLLHFVKESKQDESGMPNNRFLAERTGGTYSTLKVQPAELEDSGVYFCASSQVVVRDSYSPLHFGNGTRLTVT.

This clone was observed a single time. The V and J genes are TRBV19 and TRBJ1-1; TRBD1 matches at 8 bases. Germline V gives CDR1 LNHDA, CDR2 SQIVND (reference sequence). The J segment lost 1 base and the V segment lost 7 bases, leaving 5 bases of the junction unmatched. CDR3 length: 14 residues. The CDR3 sequence is CASTPTGANTEAFF. CDR3 coding DNA: TGTGCCAGTACCCCGACAGGGGCGAACACTGAAGCTTTCTTT. The variable domain in full, with the rest retrieved from reference TRBV19 and TRBJ1-1, is DGGITQSPKYLFRKEGQNVTLSCEQNLNHDAMYWYRQDPGQGLRLIYYSQIVNDFQKGDIAEGYSVSREKKESFPLTVTSAQKNPTAFYLCASTPTGANTEAFFGQGTRLTVV.

V and J are TRBV7-2 and TRBJ1-3; D is possibly TRBD1 (5 bases). The CDR3 extends over 18 amino acids. V was pared by 4 bases and J by 0 bases, with 19 bases between. Germline V gene sequence: CDR1 SGHTA, CDR2 FQGNSA. CDR3 region: CASSSGGGGPDSGNTIYF. The CDR3 DNA reads as TGTGCCAGCAGCTCCGGCGGGGGGGGTCCCGACTCTGGAAACACCATATATTTT.

The chain employs TRBV4-2 and TRBJ2-5; D uncertain. With 3 bases removed from V and 0 bases from J, the gap between germline ends came to 8 bases. The CDR3 extends over 14 amino acids. Germline V gene data show CDR1 as LGHNA and CDR2 as YNFKEQ. CDR3 amino acids: CASSQSWYQETQYF. As DNA, the CDR3 is TGTGCCAGCAGCCAGTCTTGGTACCAAGAGACCCAGTACTTC.

In its sample, this clone is medium-sized. The chain has TRBV7-9 and TRBJ1-5; D uncertain. V was trimmed by 5 bases and J by 7 bases, leaving 21 bases between them. This CDR3 contains 16 residues. Germline values: CDR1 SEHNR, CDR2 FQNEAQ (reference sequence). The DNA for the CDR3 is TGTGCCAGCAGCCAAGGGTCGGGGTTTTGGAACCAGCCCCAGCATTTT. This translates into CASSQGSGFWNQPQHF.

J is TRBJ2-5 and V is TRBV27; D is ambiguous. There are 13 residues in the CDR3. V gave up 6 bases and J gave up 4 bases, with 12 bases separating them. CDR1 is MNHEY, CDR2 SMNVEV, per germline (reference sequence). CDR3 coding DNA: TGTGCCAGCAGCAACCAGAAGAGAGAGACCCAGTACTTC. This codes for CASSNQKRETQYF.

This clone occurred once. The chain links TRBV13 to TRBJ2-5, with 10 bases matching TRBD2. The CDR3 covers 15 residues. Germline CDR1 is PRHDT and CDR2 is FYEKMQ (reference sequence). V lost 4 bases, J lost 2 bases, and 4 bases stayed unmatched. In DNA, the CDR3 is TGTGCCAGCAGCTGGACTAGCGGCGAGCAAGAGACCCAGTACTTC. This sequence encodes CASSWTSGEQETQYF.

The CDR3 nucleotides are TGCGCCAGCAGGGGGGGTAGTACAGGGAATGAGCAGTTCTTC. It is translated as CASRGGSTGNEQFF. The chain has TRBV5-1 and TRBJ2-1; either TRBD1 or TRBD2 may supply D (6 bases each). V lost 5 bases to trimming and J lost 7 bases, with 16 bases between them. The CDR3 is made up of 14 amino acids. Germline V CDR1 and CDR2: SGHRS, YFSETQ.

This clone occurred a few times. The chain combines TRBV7-9 with TRBJ2-2; tentatively, D is TRBD1 (5 bases). The CDR3 length is 14 residues. Per germline, CDR1 SEHNR and CDR2 FQNEAQ (reference sequence). With 1 base removed from V and 6 bases from J, the gap between germline ends came to 9 bases. The CDR3, as DNA: TGTGCCAGCAGCTTAGAGGTGGGGCCCGGGGAGCTGTTTTTT. It encodes CASSLEVGPGELFF.

The rearrangement links TRBV7-9 to TRBJ2-1; TRBD2 aligns across 10 bases. CDR1 SEHNR and CDR2 FQNEAQ come from the germline V gene (reference sequence). There are 14 residues in the CDR3. J was trimmed by 3 bases and V by 7 bases; bases with no gene match: 3. This chain's CDR3 is CASTRLAGYNEQFF. Written as DNA, the CDR3 is TGTGCCAGCACCCGACTAGCGGGCTACAATGAGCAGTTCTTC.

The V call is TRBV15, the J call TRBJ2-5; possibly TRBD2 for D (6 bases). The CDR3 sequence is 16 residues long. V lost 6 bases and J 5 bases, leaving 22 bases between the germline ends. CDR1 is LNHNV and CDR2 is YYDKDF in the germline V gene (reference sequence). This CDR3 is CATSYLGRPLGETQYF. The DNA for the CDR3 is TGTGCCACCAGTTACCTGGGGAGGCCTTTAGGGGAGACCCAGTACTTC.

The rearrangement joins TRBV7-6 to TRBJ2-5; tentatively, D is TRBD2 (5 bases). CDR3 size: 16 residues. Trimming cost V 6 bases and J 4 bases, with 21 bases left between them. Germline values: CDR1 SGHVS, CDR2 FNYEAQ. CDR3 nucleotides: TGTGCCAGCAGAAAACGATCTGGGGTTGAGGGAGAGACCCAGTACTTC. Its translation: CASRKRSGVEGETQYF.

The chain uses TRBV19 and TRBJ2-3; 8 bases line up with TRBD2. This CDR3 spans 16 amino acids. Per the germline V gene, CDR1 is LNHDA and CDR2 is SQIVND (reference sequence). J gave up 1 base and V 5 bases, and 8 bases lay outside the gene matches. The chain's CDR3 is CASSPNAGGRTDTQYF. CDR3 nucleotides: TGTGCCAGTAGTCCAAACGCGGGGGGCCGCACAGATACGCAGTATTTT.

J is TRBJ1-5 and V is TRBV15, with 7 positions matching TRBD1. The CDR3 sequence is 17 residues long. Germline V lookup: CDR1 LNHNV, CDR2 YYDKDF (reference sequence). Trimming cost V 0 bases and J 1 base; bases outside gene matches: 6. CDR3 sequence: CATSREPGTASNQPQHF. The CDR3 DNA reads as TGTGCCACCAGCAGAGAACCAGGGACAGCCAGCAATCAGCCCCAGCATTTT.

V usage is TRBV7-9 and J usage is TRBJ1-4; no firm D call. Trimming shortened V by 1 base and J by 6 bases, and 3 bases separated the two germline ends. CDR3 length equals 12 residues. Germline V lookup: CDR1 SEHNR, CDR2 FQNEAQ (reference sequence). The CDR3 nucleotides are TGTGCCAGCAGCTTAGACTATGAAAAACTGTTTTTT. Translated, it gives CASSLDYEKLFF.

The chain joins TRBV29-1 to TRBJ2-3; D call uncertain. CDR3 length equals 14 residues. CDR1 is SQVTM, CDR2 ANQGSEA, per germline. Trimming stripped 7 bases from V and 1 base from J, with 15 bases between. The CDR3: CSASPTSRTDTQYF. CDR3 DNA: TGCAGCGCATCGCCAACGTCTCGCACAGATACGCAGTATTTT.

The chain carries TRBV19 and TRBJ2-1; 7 bases align to TRBD2. The CDR3 contains 14 residues. Trimming cost V 3 bases and J 6 bases; bases outside gene matches: 5. The V gene's germline CDR1 is LNHDA and CDR2 SQIVND (reference sequence). CDR3 in amino acids: CASSIGGGINEQFF. The DNA of the CDR3 is TGTGCCAGTAGTATTGGGGGGGGAATCAATGAGCAGTTCTTC.

The chain combines TRBV19 with TRBJ2-7; D gene ambiguous. V dropped 5 bases and J dropped 3 bases, with 8 bases sitting between them. The CDR3 has 12 amino acids. The germline CDR1 and CDR2 sequences are LNHDA and SQIVND (reference sequence). The CDR3 is CASSSKNYEQYF. The CDR3 DNA reads TGTGCCAGTAGTTCGAAAAACTACGAGCAGTACTTC.

The rearrangement links TRBV7-8 to TRBJ1-4, with D possibly TRBD1 on 5 matching bases. Trimming cost V 2 bases and J 8 bases, with 21 bases left between them. The V gene's germline CDR1 is SGHVS and CDR2 FQNEAQ. The CDR3 runs to 17 residues. The DNA of the CDR3 is TGTGCCAGCAGCTTACTTTTCGGAATCAGGGCGGGCGAAAAACTGTTTTTT. This translates into CASSLLFGIRAGEKLFF.

This clone was seen once. This chain joins TRBV4-1 and TRBJ2-1; 7 bases map to TRBD1. Trimming cost V 0 bases and J 7 bases; bases outside gene matches: 9. Per germline, CDR1 MGHRA and CDR2 YSYEKL. The CDR3 length is 16 residues. The CDR3 loop is CASSQDLGFRGNEQFF. CDR3 nucleotides: TGCGCCAGCAGCCAAGATCTTGGGTTCAGGGGGAATGAGCAGTTCTTC.